Below, 20 T cell receptor beta chains from the same sample are listed, as sequenced in a study of blood T cells in healthy people across ages. With a J-beta primer mix and a sample-barcoded 5' primer, a second PCR ran 7 to 11 cycles. MiXCR, run by TCRdb on the 5' RACE reads, gives a single entry per CDR3 protein. Here the sample spans about 1.6 million distinct CDR3 sequences, 34% being singletons. The sample taken for sequencing was blood. Receptors were obtained from a woman in her thirties in good health.

This clonotype was seen repeatedly, ten times or more. The chain has TRBV7-9 and TRBJ2-3; D unresolved. The germline V and J ends were trimmed by 7 bases and 6 bases, with 8 bases remaining between them. This CDR3 is 11 amino acids long. Germline values: CDR1 SEHNR, CDR2 FQNEAQ (reference sequence). CDR3 in DNA: TGTGCCAGCAACGAGCTGGATACGCAGTATTTT. It is translated as CASNELDTQYF. The full variable domain, completed using reference TRBV7-9 and TRBJ2-3, is DTGVSQNPRHKITKRGQNVTFRCDPISEHNRLYWYRQTLGQGPEFLTYFQNEAQLEKSRLLSDRFSAERPKGSFSTLEIQRTEQGDSAMYLCASNELDTQYFGPGTRLTVL.

This clonotype showed up just a few times. The chain couples TRBV5-5 to TRBJ2-3, with TRBD2 as a possible D gene (5 bases). The germline V gene has CDR1 SGHKS and CDR2 YYEKEE (reference sequence). The V end was cut by 0 bases, the J end by 1 base, with 9 bases between. The CDR3 length is 15 residues. CDR3: CASSLEPAGTDTQYF. In DNA form, the CDR3 reads TGTGCCAGCAGCTTGGAGCCAGCGGGCACAGATACGCAGTATTTT.

The chain recombines TRBV11-2 with TRBJ1-5; perhaps TRBD1 as D (6 bases). Between the trimmed V and J ends, which lost 1 base and 2 bases, there was a span of 12 bases. CDR1 and CDR2 (germline): SGHAT, FQNNGV. This CDR3 contains 16 residues. CDR3 bases: TGTGCCAGCAGCTTAGCAGGGGCGGTTGGCAATCAGCCCCAGCATTTT. Translated: CASSLAGAVGNQPQHF.

The chain is built from TRBV29-1 and TRBJ2-7; TRBD1 matches 10 bases. Germline values: CDR1 SQVTM, CDR2 ANQGSEA. The CDR3 extends over 15 amino acids. V trimming: 2 bases; J trimming: 1 base; junction bases outside the gene matches: 5. The CDR3 DNA reads TGCAGCGTTGAAAGGTTGGGACAGGGGTCCTACGAGCAGTACTTC. Translating gives CSVERLGQGSYEQYF.

This clonotype was observed a handful of times. The chain is built from TRBV5-1 and TRBJ2-3; D remains ambiguous. Trimming took 2 bases from V and 4 from J, leaving 8 bases between them. From germline, CDR1 is SGHRS and CDR2 YFSETQ. This CDR3 contains 13 residues. The CDR3 loop is CASSLFSADTQYF. Here the CDR3 DNA reads TGCGCCAGCAGCTTATTCTCAGCAGATACGCAGTATTTT.

This clonotype was seen only a few times. The V call is TRBV7-2, the J call TRBJ2-3; D not resolved. The CDR3 runs 13 residues. The V end lost 4 bases, the J end lost 7 bases, and 12 bases lay between the germline ends. CDR1 and CDR2 from the germline V gene are SGHTA and FQGNSA. The CDR3, as DNA: TGTGCCAGCAGCTCAGGACCGAACCATACGCAGTATTTT. Amino acid sequence: CASSSGPNHTQYF.

The gene calls are TRBV9 and TRBJ2-1; D is unclear. This CDR3 region has 16 residues. V dropped 4 bases and J dropped 4 bases, with 18 bases sitting between them. The germline CDR1 and CDR2 sequences are SGDLS and YYNGEE. CDR3 amino acids: CASSPNPSTGYNEQFF. DNA for the CDR3: TGTGCCAGCAGCCCCAACCCTAGTACCGGGTACAATGAGCAGTTCTTC.

To note about this clonotype: The germline gene is not matched at one end of the junction; a read error may be the cause. The V gene is TRBV28, the J gene TRBJ1-1; D gene uncertain. Germline V gene data show CDR1 as MDHEN and CDR2 as SYDVKM. The CDR3 contains 12 residues. CDR3: CASGLGNTEAFF. Here the CDR3 DNA reads TGTGCCAGCGGTCTGGGAAACACTGAGGCTTTCTTT.

This clonotype occurred many times. The V call is TRBV29-1, the J call TRBJ2-1, with 8 positions matching TRBD1. The CDR3 is 13 residues long. V gave up 3 bases and J gave up 4 bases; unmatched junction bases: 2. Germline assignment: CDR1 SQVTM and CDR2 ANQGSEA. The CDR3 DNA reads as TGCAGCGTTGAGGACAGGGTATACAATGAGCAGTTCTTC. The encoded protein is CSVEDRVYNEQFF.

The J gene is TRBJ1-3, the V gene TRBV12-3 or TRBV12-4, with D hard to call. V lost 7 bases and J 4 bases, leaving 11 bases between the germline ends. This CDR3 has 13 residues. DNA for the CDR3: TGTGCCAGCACCCCCTCTTTAGGAAACACCATATATTTT. Translation gives CASTPSLGNTIYF.

This clonotype was recorded many times. J is TRBJ2-5 and V is TRBV6-6; 9 nucleotides match TRBD1. Germline trimming cut 2 bases from V and 5 bases from J; bases unmatched to any gene: 12. The CDR3 loop spans 17 amino acids. Germline V gene lookup returns CDR1 MNHNY and CDR2 SVGAGI (reference sequence). The chain's CDR3 is CASSYQHHNRGRETQYF. The CDR3 DNA reads as TGTGCCAGCAGTTACCAACACCACAACAGGGGGCGGGAGACCCAGTACTTC.

This clonotype was seen ten or more times. DNA for the CDR3: TGTGCCAGCAGATTAGAACAGGGATATAATTCACCCCTCCACTTT. As protein: CASRLEQGYNSPLHF. The rearrangement links TRBV27 to TRBJ1-6; D is perhaps TRBD1 (6 bases). CDR3 length: 15 amino acids. Germline CDR1 reads MNHEY; CDR2 reads SMNVEV (reference sequence). V was trimmed by 6 bases and J by 4 bases, leaving 13 bases between them.

The chain is built from TRBV20-1 and TRBJ2-1, with D maybe TRBD2 (6 bases). The CDR3 is made up of 15 amino acids. Germline-derived CDR1 and CDR2 are DFQATT and SNEGSKA (reference sequence). Trimming took 6 bases from V and 6 from J, leaving 21 bases between them. The CDR3 here is CSAILIRSSGNEQFF. DNA of the CDR3: TGCAGTGCCATACTCATCAGAAGTAGCGGCAATGAGCAGTTCTTC.

This chain connects TRBV12-3 or TRBV12-4 to TRBJ1-1; D is unresolved. The CDR3 runs 14 residues. Between the trimmed V and J ends, which lost 3 bases and 2 bases, there was a span of 10 bases. The CDR3 bases are TGTGCCAGCAGTTTCCCAGGAGATAACACTGAAGCTTTCTTT. It codes for CASSFPGDNTEAFF.

This clonotype appeared many times. V is TRBV4-1 and J is TRBJ1-2; D not resolved. Germline V gene data show CDR1 as MGHRA and CDR2 as YSYEKL. Trimming took 0 bases from V and 4 from J, leaving 12 bases between them. The CDR3 sequence is 15 residues long. CDR3 sequence (DNA): TGCGCCAGCAGCCAAGATCGGGGAGGCGGCTATGGCTACACCTTC. Translation: CASSQDRGGGYGYTF.

Points on this clonotype: A read error may produce the germline difference seen at one junction end. The rearrangement joins TRBV7-9 to TRBJ2-1, with a tentative D call TRBD2 (7 bases). There are 14 residues in the CDR3. Germline V gives CDR1 SEHNR, CDR2 FQNEAQ (reference sequence). CDR3 coding DNA: TGTGCCAGCAACGTGGGGGGGCCCTACGATGAGCAGTTCTTC. Its translation: CASNVGGPYDEQFF. The full variable domain, in which reference TRBV7-9 and TRBJ2-1 provide the parts outside the CDR3, is DTGVSQNPRHKITKRGQNVTFRCDPISEHNRLYWYRQTLGQGPEFLTYFQNEAQLEKSRLLSDRFSAERPKGSFSTLEIQRTEQGDSAMYLCASNVGGPYDEQFFGPGTRLTVL.

This clonotype was detected many times. The genes are TRBV24-1 and TRBJ2-5, with 7 bases lining up with TRBD1. V shed 3 bases and J 1 base; nucleotides not matched to a gene: 4. This CDR3 contains 15 residues. The germline gives CDR1 KGHDR, CDR2 SFDVKD. The CDR3 DNA is TGTGCCACCAGTGATAGGGACAGACTCCAAGAGACCCAGTACTTC. Amino acids: CATSDRDRLQETQYF.

This clonotype was counted a few times. The chain links TRBV9 to TRBJ2-7, with unresolved D. CDR1 and CDR2 (germline): SGDLS, YYNGEE. The CDR3 is made up of 16 amino acids. Trimming removed 0 bases from V and 2 bases from J, with 15 bases in between. This CDR3 reads CASSVEIGSRTYEQYF. The CDR3 coding sequence is TGTGCCAGCAGCGTAGAAATCGGTAGTCGAACCTACGAGCAGTACTTC.

This chain uses TRBV5-1 with TRBJ2-7; TRBD2 matches at 8 bases. CDR3 size: 13 residues. After removal of 8 bases from V and 7 bases from J, the junction contained 11 bases not matched to a gene. The germline gives CDR1 SGHRS, CDR2 YFSETQ. The CDR3 sequence is CARNREGLREQYF. Here the CDR3 DNA reads TGCGCCAGAAATCGGGAGGGTTTGAGGGAGCAGTACTTC.

In its sample, this clonotype was seen a few times. The genes are TRBV6-1 and TRBJ2-3, with 8 nucleotides matching TRBD1. CDR1 MNHNS and CDR2 SASEGT come from the germline V gene. J gave up 5 bases and V 4 bases, and 8 bases lay outside the gene matches. CDR3 length equals 15 residues. The CDR3 sequence: CASSGLGQGRDTQYF. In nucleotides, the CDR3 is TGTGCCAGCAGTGGCCTAGGACAGGGTAGAGATACGCAGTATTTT.